Listed below are T cell receptor beta chains from one sample, sequenced in a study of CD8+ T cells in alopecia areata. Measured with immunoSEQ multiplex PCR; TCRdb has only the in-frame clones, and not every one. The data contain approximately 150,000 clones, 67% of them seen just once; the ten biggest clones take up more than 9.5%. Sequencing used CD8+ T cells sorted from blood, obtained at week 0. These receptors originate from a human donor with alopecia areata. The CDR3 runs from the conserved cysteine through the conserved F or W. Each record gives: J gene, V gene, clone size, D gene, CDR3 protein, CDR3 DNA. The D gene is left open where the match is weak. Size values are once, few and many counts, or a class for expanded clones, and some rows have none.

TRBJ2-4 | TRBV6-1 | NA | NA | CASSGLKGGYIQYF | TGTGCCAGCAGTGGTTTGAAGGGGGGTTACATTCAGTACTTC
TRBJ2-7 | TRBV20-1 | once | NA | CSAAELGEQYF | TGCAGTGCCGCCGAACTGGGCGAGCAGTACTTC
TRBJ2-7 | TRBV29-1 | NA | TRBD1 | CSVDFAGGYEQYF | TGCAGCGTTGATTTTGCAGGGGGCTACGAGCAGTACTTC
TRBJ2-2 | TRBV7-8 | NA | NA | CASSSSPQAAGELFF | TGTGCCAGCAGCTCCTCCCCCCAGGCCGCCGGGGAGCTGTTTTTT
TRBJ2-7 | TRBV5-1 | NA | NA | CASSYQAVGDYEQYF | TGCGCCAGCAGCTACCAGGCGGTAGGGGACTACGAGCAGTACTTC
TRBJ2-2 | TRBV29-1 | NA | NA | CSGGRPGTGELFF | TGCAGCGGGGGGCGTCCGGGCACCGGGGAGCTGTTTTTT
TRBJ2-6 | TRBV4-1 | NA | TRBD1 | CASSQPGQSSGANVLTF | TGCGCCAGCAGCCAACCGGGACAGAGCTCTGGGGCCAACGTCCTGACTTTC
TRBJ2-5 | TRBV25-1 | NA | TRBD2 | CASSEPGGYQETQYF | TGTGCCAGCAGTGAACCGGGGGGGTACCAAGAGACCCAGTACTTC
TRBJ2-6 | TRBV4-1 | NA | NA | CASSLISHWTNVLTF | TGCGCCAGCAGCCTTATATCCCACTGGACCAACGTCCTGACTTTC
TRBJ2-5 | TRBV6-6 | once | NA | CASSYSSRGLETQYF | TGTGCCAGCAGTTACTCGTCCAGGGGATTGGAGACCCAGTACTTC
TRBJ1-5 | TRBV4-1 | NA | NA | CASSQVRGGNQPQHF | TGCGCCAGCAGCCAAGTCAGAGGGGGCAATCAGCCCCAGCATTTT
TRBJ1-4 | TRBV1 | NA | NA | CTSSQGGTEEKLFF | TGCACCAGCAGCCAAGGGGGGACTGAGGAAAAACTGTTTTTT
TRBJ2-3 | TRBV29-1 | once | TRBD2 | CSVREGVLAEDTQYF | TGCAGCGTTAGAGAAGGGGTGCTAGCGGAAGATACGCAGTATTTT
TRBJ1-1 | TRBV25-1 | NA | NA | CASSGNRDTEAFF | TGTGCCAGCAGTGGAAATAGGGACACTGAAGCTTTCTTT
TRBJ2-5 | TRBV7-9 | NA | TRBD2 | CASSATGGTPQETQYF | TGTGCCAGCAGCGCCACGGGGGGGACTCCACAAGAGACCCAGTACTTC
TRBJ2-1 | TRBV9 | NA | TRBD1 | CASSVGTTRDRYNEQFF | TGTGCCAGCAGCGTAGGGACTACTAGGGACAGGTACAATGAGCAGTTCTTC
TRBJ2-5 | TRBV15 | NA | TRBD1 | CATYGTGVETQYF | TGTGCCACTTACGGGACAGGGGTTGAGACCCAGTACTTC
TRBJ2-1 | TRBV13 | NA | NA | CASSDSAQSSYNEQFF | TGTGCCAGCAGCGACTCCGCACAGAGCTCCTACAATGAGCAGTTCTTC
TRBJ2-1 | TRBV4-1 | NA | NA | CASSQYNDGSSYNEQFF | TGCGCCAGCAGCCAATACAACGACGGAAGCTCCTACAATGAGCAGTTCTTC
TRBJ1-1 | TRBV27 | NA | NA | CASSLPGSREAFF | TGTGCCAGCAGCCTCCCAGGGTCCAGGGAAGCTTTCTTT
TRBJ2-1 | TRBV5-1 | NA | TRBD2 | CASSPPPGLADNEQFF | TGCGCCAGCAGCCCCCCCCCGGGACTAGCCGACAATGAGCAGTTCTTC
TRBJ1-5 | TRBV14 | few | NA | CASSQSRYSNQPQHF | TGTGCCAGCAGCCAGTCAAGGTATAGCAATCAGCCCCAGCATTTT
TRBJ1-1 | TRBV7-9 | NA | NA | CASSGTEAFF | TGTGCCAGCAGCGGGACTGAAGCTTTCTTT
TRBJ2-5 | TRBV15 | NA | TRBD2 | CATSKTGLAEQETQYF | TGTGCCACCAGCAAAACGGGACTAGCGGAACAAGAGACCCAGTACTTC
TRBJ1-2 | TRBV19 | few | TRBD1 | CASRRDRTNYGYTF | TGTGCCAGTAGGAGGGACAGAACTAACTATGGCTACACCTTC
TRBJ1-5 | TRBV2 | NA | TRBD1 | CASSARDRYSNQPQHF | TGTGCCAGCAGTGCACGGGACAGATATAGCAATCAGCCCCAGCATTTT
TRBJ2-7 | TRBV25-1 | NA | TRBD1 | CASSWTGRYEQYF | TGTGCCAGCAGCTGGACAGGGCGGTACGAGCAGTACTTC
TRBJ1-1 | TRBV5-6 | NA | NA | CASSLRGQPKGGWNTEAFF | TGTGCCAGCAGCTTGAGGGGTCAGCCGAAGGGAGGGTGGAACACTGAAGCTTTCTTT
TRBJ2-3 | TRBV15 | once | NA | CATSSRPLSTDTQYF | TGTGCCACCAGCAGTAGACCCCTGAGCACAGATACGCAGTATTTT
TRBJ2-7 | TRBV5-6 | NA | NA | CASSTRDPNEQYF | TGTGCCAGCAGCACGAGGGATCCCAACGAGCAGTACTTC
TRBJ2-1 | TRBV29-1 | NA | NA | CSVGGDDFSSYNEQFF | TGCAGCGTTGGTGGAGACGACTTCAGCTCCTACAATGAGCAGTTCTTC
TRBJ1-2 | TRBV2 | NA | TRBD1 | CAILTGGNYGYTF | TGTGCCATTCTGACAGGGGGTAACTATGGCTACACCTTC
TRBJ2-1 | TRBV5-1 | NA | TRBD2 | CASSLAEAGGSNEQFF | TGCGCCAGCAGCTTGGCGGAAGCGGGGGGTTCTAATGAGCAGTTCTTC
TRBJ1-2 | TRBV29-1 | NA | TRBD1 | CSVGGGQGYGYTF | TGCAGCGTTGGTGGTGGACAGGGCTATGGCTACACCTTC
TRBJ1-5 | TRBV6-6 | NA | TRBD1 | CASGTRRGDQPQHF | TGTGCCAGCGGAACGCGCAGGGGGGATCAGCCCCAGCATTTT
TRBJ2-7 | TRBV5-1 | NA | TRBD1 | CASSLDGDRGREQYF | TGCGCCAGCAGCTTGGATGGGGACAGGGGGCGCGAGCAGTACTTC
TRBJ2-1 | TRBV7-9 | few | NA | CASSLVLAPNEQFF | TGTGCCAGCAGCTTAGTTCTAGCCCCAAATGAGCAGTTCTTC
TRBJ2-5 | TRBV2 | once | TRBD2 | CASLPSGSQETQYF | TGTGCCAGCCTTCCTAGCGGGAGCCAAGAGACCCAGTACTTC
TRBJ2-5 | TRBV11-2 | few | NA | CASSDSGETQYF | TGTGCCAGCAGCGATAGCGGAGAGACCCAGTACTTC
TRBJ2-1 | TRBV2 | medium-sized | TRBD2 | CASFVGSGGDEQFF | TGTGCCAGCTTTGTGGGTAGCGGGGGTGATGAGCAGTTCTTC
TRBJ2-7 | TRBV4-2 | NA | NA | CASSQDSYEQYF | TGTGCCAGCAGCCAAGACAGCTACGAGCAGTACTTC
TRBJ1-5 | TRBV6-5 | NA | NA | CASSYRASNQPQHF | TGTGCCAGCAGTTACAGGGCCAGCAATCAGCCCCAGCATTTT
TRBJ1-2 | TRBV14 | NA | TRBD1 | CASSLQGVSFYGYTF | TGTGCCAGCAGCCTACAGGGGGTATCCTTCTATGGCTACACCTTC
TRBJ1-2 | TRBV4-1 | NA | TRBD1 | CASSQVPAPGQNYGYTF | TGCGCCAGCAGCCAAGTCCCCGCCCCGGGACAGAACTATGGCTACACCTTC
TRBJ2-1 | TRBV21-1 | NA | NA | CASSSESVNEQFF | TGTGCCAGCAGCAGCGAATCAGTAAATGAGCAGTTCTTC
TRBJ2-3 | TRBV6-6 | NA | NA | CASSYWGGADTQYF | TGTGCCAGCAGTTACTGGGGCGGCGCAGATACGCAGTATTTT
TRBJ1-4 | TRBV4-1 | NA | NA | CASSQEMTAALNEKLFF | TGCGCCAGCAGCCAAGAGATGACGGCGGCCCTCAATGAAAAACTGTTTTTT
TRBJ2-1 | TRBV6-5 | NA | TRBD1 | CASSPGTGGSEFF | TGTGCCAGCAGTCCAGGGACAGGGGGAAGTGAATTCTTC